A single sample gave rise to the 29 T cell receptor beta chains below, sequenced in a study of shared clonotypes between healthy human individuals. Assay used: immunoSEQ multiplex PCR; TCRdb lists only in-frame clones, some missing. Among about 2.3 million clones listed, approximately 93% were seen once. Sequenced input: naive CD4+ T cells from PBMCs. Subset denoted: CD45RA+ positively selected. The receptors originated from a man in his late teens or twenties in good health. Some clones in this sample may be carry-over from other donors' samples.

This clone was detected only once. At the DNA level, this CDR3 is encoded by other sequences in the same sample as well. The rearrangement joins TRBV29-1 to TRBJ2-7; 7 bases match TRBD1. The CDR3 is 12 amino acids. Per the germline V gene, CDR1 is SQVTM and CDR2 is ANQGSEA. V gave up 6 bases and J gave up 0 bases; unmatched junction bases: 2. This CDR3 reads CSVTGSSYEQYF. The CDR3 DNA reads as TGCAGCGTGACAGGGTCCTCCTACGAGCAGTACTTC.

The table lists this clone with a count of one. The gene calls are TRBV4-2 and TRBJ2-7; D could derive from TRBD1 or TRBD2 (5 bases each). The CDR3 contains 15 residues. Germline CDR1 LGHNA, CDR2 YNFKEQ. V lost 2 bases and J 2 bases, leaving 13 bases between the germline ends. The CDR3 coding sequence is TGTGCCAGCAGCCAAACAGGCGGGCTGACCTACGAGCAGTACTTC. Translating it yields CASSQTGGLTYEQYF.

The gene calls are TRBV2 and TRBJ2-3; TRBD1 agrees at 9 bases. This CDR3 spans 15 amino acids. V was clipped by 6 bases and J by 0 bases; unmatched bases: 4. The germline V gene has CDR1 SNHLY and CDR2 FYNNEI. CDR3 residues: CASRKGQGSTDTQYF. The CDR3 DNA is TGTGCCAGCAGGAAGGGACAGGGAAGCACAGATACGCAGTATTTT.

The chain employs TRBV5-4 and TRBJ2-5, with 7 bases matching TRBD1. V shed 4 bases and J 5 bases; nucleotides not matched to a gene: 11. The CDR3 spans 15 residues. Germline lookup yields CDR1 SGHNT and CDR2 YYREEE (reference sequence). The CDR3 DNA follows: TGTGCCAGCAGCCCCGGGACAGCCTCTGGGGAGACCCAGTACTTC. Translation gives CASSPGTASGETQYF.

The chain is built from TRBV27 and TRBJ2-3, with TRBD1 as a possible D gene (6 bases). Trimming took 7 bases from V and 6 from J, leaving 26 bases between them. CDR3 length: 17 amino acids. Germline V gene sequence: CDR1 MNHEY, CDR2 SMNVEV (reference sequence). This CDR3 reads CASTFRSVGGPYDTQYF. The CDR3 DNA sequence: TGTGCCAGCACCTTCCGGTCGGTAGGGGGTCCTTATGATACGCAGTATTTT.

J is TRBJ2-1 and V is TRBV30; either TRBD1 or TRBD2 may fit D (5 bases each). Germline V gives CDR1 GTSNPN, CDR2 SVGIG (reference sequence). The CDR3 spans 11 residues. V lost 2 bases and J lost 10, with 9 bases in between. The CDR3 loop is CAWSPGTEQFF. DNA of the CDR3: TGTGCCTGGAGTCCCGGGACCGAGCAGTTCTTC.

The gene calls are TRBV19 and TRBJ2-7; either TRBD1 or TRBD2 may fit D (6 bases each). The germline V and J ends were trimmed by 10 bases and 2 bases, with 12 bases remaining between them. CDR1 and CDR2 from the germline V gene are LNHDA and SQIVND (reference sequence). CDR3 length equals 12 residues. In nucleotides, the CDR3 is TGTGCCACTAGGGGGGAAACCTACGAGCAGTACTTC. Amino acid sequence: CATRGETYEQYF. Full variable domain (rest looked up from reference TRBV19 and TRBJ2-7): DGGITQSPKYLFRKEGQNVTLSCEQNLNHDAMYWYRQDPGQGLRLIYYSQIVNDFQKGDIAEGYSVSREKKESFPLTVTSAQKNPTAFYLCATRGETYEQYFGPGTRLTVT.

This sequence joins TRBV6-5 and TRBJ1-1, with no clear D. Trimming cost V 2 bases and J 0 bases, with 7 bases left between them. This CDR3 spans 14 amino acids. Looked up from germline, CDR1 is MNHEY and CDR2 is SVGAGI. The CDR3 spells CASSYHSMNTEAFF. The CDR3 DNA follows: TGTGCCAGCAGTTACCACTCGATGAACACTGAAGCTTTCTTT.

The CDR3 reads CASRVGTQSYEQFF. CDR3 coding DNA: TGTGCCAGCAGGGTGGGGACCCAGAGCTATGAGCAGTTCTTC. The chain has TRBV2 and TRBJ2-1, with D possibly called TRBD1 or TRBD2 (5 bases each). The CDR3 is made up of 14 amino acids. Looked up from germline, CDR1 is SNHLY and CDR2 is FYNNEI. With 6 bases removed from V and 8 bases from J, the gap between germline ends came to 17 bases.

This clone was counted once. The genes are TRBV2 and TRBJ2-1; D is perhaps TRBD2 (5 bases). CDR1 and CDR2 (germline): SNHLY, FYNNEI. CDR3 length: 13 residues. V lost 0 bases to trimming and J lost 8 bases, with 8 bases between them. CDR3 in DNA: TGTGCCAGCAGTGAAGCCCGGGGTCATGAGCAGTTCTTC. Amino acid sequence: CASSEARGHEQFF.

The chain recombines TRBV5-1 with TRBJ2-5, with 10 bases fitting TRBD2. This CDR3 region has 17 residues. Germline trimming cut 3 bases from V and 7 bases from J; bases unmatched to any gene: 15. CDR1 SGHRS and CDR2 YFSETQ come from the germline V gene. Written as DNA, the CDR3 is TGCGCCAGCAGCTCCTCGTCAGGGGGGAAGCGGGAGGGGACCCAGTACTTC. As protein: CASSSSSGGKREGTQYF. Combining the CDR3 with reference TRBV5-1 and TRBJ2-5 gives the whole variable domain KAGVTQTPRYLIKTRGQQVTLSCSPISGHRSVSWYQQTPGQGLQFLFEYFSETQRNKGNFPGRFSGRQFSNSRSEMNVSTLELGDSALYLCASSSSSGGKREGTQYFGPGTRLLVL.

V and J are TRBV2 and TRBJ2-5; no definite D call. Germline CDR1 reads SNHLY; CDR2 reads FYNNEI. This CDR3 is 14 amino acids long. The V gene lost 1 base and the J gene lost 5 bases, with 11 bases spanning the gap. The CDR3 DNA is TGTGCCAGCAGTGAAGTGGTAGCTGGCGAGACCCAGTACTTC. The encoded protein is CASSEVVAGETQYF.

The chain recombines TRBV30 with TRBJ2-7, with TRBD1 as a possible D gene (5 bases). The CDR3 extends over 11 amino acids. CDR1 and CDR2 (germline): GTSNPN, SVGIG (reference sequence). V lost 5 bases and J 3 bases, leaving 8 bases between the germline ends. CDR3 nucleotides: TGTGCCTGGTCCAGGGTCTACGAGCAGTACTTC. Translation: CAWSRVYEQYF.

CDR3 residues: CASSQGRLNTEAFF. The CDR3 DNA follows: TGTGCCAGTAGTCAAGGACGTCTGAACACTGAAGCTTTCTTT. The chain has TRBV19 and TRBJ1-1; D is uncertain. The CDR3 extends over 14 amino acids. Germline assignment: CDR1 LNHDA and CDR2 SQIVND (reference sequence). V lost 5 bases, J lost 0 bases, and 10 bases lay in between.

Points on this clone: Distinct nucleotide sequences in the sample also encode this CDR3. The rearrangement links TRBV7-3 to TRBJ2-3, with 12 nucleotides matching TRBD2. This CDR3 region has 16 residues. The V and J ends lost 5 bases and 2 bases, in that order; junction bases with no gene match: 5. Per germline, CDR1 SGHTA and CDR2 FQGTGA. The CDR3 DNA reads as TGTGCCAGCAGCCCGGGGACTAGCGGGTCCACAGATACGCAGTATTTT. Protein product: CASSPGTSGSTDTQYF.

The J gene is TRBJ1-6, the V gene TRBV29-1, with D possibly matching TRBD1 (5 bases). Germline CDR1 SQVTM, CDR2 ANQGSEA. The ends were cut back, 6 bases at V and 8 bases at J, with 14 bases in the middle. CDR3 size: 13 residues. The CDR3 region is CSVARGRDSPLHF. The CDR3 nucleotides read TGCAGCGTCGCCCGGGGCCGGGATTCACCCCTCCACTTT.

The rearrangement uses TRBV7-9 and TRBJ2-7, with TRBD1 as a possible D gene (6 bases). V dropped 5 bases and J dropped 3 bases, with 14 bases sitting between them. Germline assignment: CDR1 SEHNR and CDR2 FQNEAQ (reference sequence). The CDR3 loop spans 14 amino acids. CDR3 region: CASSGRDTIYEQYF. The CDR3 nucleotides read TGTGCCAGCAGCGGACGGGACACGATCTACGAGCAGTACTTC.

The V and J genes are TRBV28 and TRBJ1-1; unclear D gene. V dropped 3 bases and J dropped 6 bases, with 11 bases sitting between them. Germline CDR1 reads MDHEN; CDR2 reads SYDVKM. This CDR3 is built from 13 residues. The CDR3 nucleotides read TGTGCCAGCAGTTTCCCTGGAGTAGCTGAAGCTTTCTTT. As protein: CASSFPGVAEAFF.

This chain links TRBV30 with TRBJ1-1; D is undetermined. The germline V and J ends were trimmed by 2 bases and 5 bases, with 12 bases remaining between them. Germline V gene lookup returns CDR1 GTSNPN and CDR2 SVGIG (reference sequence). CDR3 length: 13 residues. CDR3 coding DNA: TGTGCCTGGAGTCCGGGTCTTGGGACTGAAGCTTTCTTT. This encodes CAWSPGLGTEAFF.

The V call is TRBV5-5, the J call TRBJ1-5, with D unclear. The germline gives CDR1 SGHKS, CDR2 YYEKEE (reference sequence). V lost 1 base and J lost 0, with 11 bases in between. The CDR3 spans 16 residues. The CDR3 sequence is CASSLTADHSNQPQHF. The CDR3 coding sequence is TGTGCCAGCAGCTTGACCGCGGATCATAGCAATCAGCCCCAGCATTTT. Full variable domain (remainder filled in from reference TRBV5-5 and TRBJ1-5): DAGVTQSPTHLIKTRGQQVTLRCSPISGHKSVSWYQQVLGQGPQFIFQYYEKEERGRGNFPDRFSARQFPNYSSELNVNALLLGDSALYLCASSLTADHSNQPQHFGDGTRLSIL.

This clone was picked up one time. J is TRBJ1-5 and V is TRBV4-3; D not resolved. CDR3 size: 13 residues. Trimming stripped 0 bases from V and 5 bases from J, with 5 bases between. Germline assignment: CDR1 LGHNA and CDR2 YSLEER. CDR3 coding DNA: TGCGCCAGCAGCCAAGAATTATATCAGCCCCAGCATTTT. It encodes CASSQELYQPQHF.

The chain couples TRBV27 to TRBJ2-3, with 15 bases fitting TRBD2. CDR1 and CDR2 (germline): MNHEY, SMNVEV (reference sequence). The CDR3 extends over 18 amino acids. The V and J ends lost 6 bases and 2 bases, in that order; junction bases with no gene match: 9. Here the CDR3 DNA reads TGTGCCAGCAGCTCCGGGACTAGCGGGAGGATTTACACAGATACGCAGTATTTT. Translated: CASSSGTSGRIYTDTQYF.

This clone occurred once. This chain uses TRBV7-9 with TRBJ2-3; D is unclear. This CDR3 is 15 amino acids long. Germline V gene lookup returns CDR1 SEHNR and CDR2 FQNEAQ (reference sequence). V dropped 3 bases and J dropped 0 bases, with 10 bases sitting between them. The CDR3 DNA follows: TGTGCCAGCAGCTTGTATGCGATGAGCACAGATACGCAGTATTTT. Translated, it gives CASSLYAMSTDTQYF.

This chain uses TRBV10-1 with TRBJ1-1; D is perhaps TRBD1 (5 bases). Trimming left V 8 bases short and J 3 bases short, with 13 bases between. Per germline, CDR1 WNHNN and CDR2 SYGVQD (reference sequence). This CDR3 is built from 13 residues. CDR3 residues: CASRRGIHTEAFF. DNA for the CDR3: TGCGCCAGCCGCCGGGGGATTCACACTGAAGCTTTCTTT.

As to this clone: Other DNA sequences in this sample translate to the same CDR3. The chain carries TRBV28 and TRBJ1-2; weak D call: TRBD1 (6 bases). V lost 5 bases to trimming and J lost 4 bases, with 8 bases between them. In germline, CDR1 is MDHEN, CDR2 SYDVKM. There are 12 residues in the CDR3. CDR3 residues: CASSPTGYGYTF. CDR3 bases: TGTGCCAGCAGTCCGACAGGCTATGGCTACACCTTC.

The chain uses TRBV5-1 and TRBJ2-7; 7 bases align to TRBD2. Germline V gives CDR1 SGHRS, CDR2 YFSETQ. CDR3 length: 14 residues. With V trimmed by 0 bases and J by 2 bases, 2 bases remained unmatched. The CDR3 DNA reads TGCGCCAGCAGCTTGGCGGGACTAACCTACGAGCAGTACTTC. It specifies CASSLAGLTYEQYF.

This clone was picked up one time. The chain is built from TRBV9 and TRBJ2-2; 11 bases agree with TRBD2. Looked up from germline, CDR1 is SGDLS and CDR2 is YYNGEE. The V segment lost 5 bases and the J segment 2 bases; nucleotides outside the gene matches: 8. The CDR3 has 17 residues. CDR3 protein: CASSETSGRGNTGELFF. In DNA form, the CDR3 reads TGTGCCAGCAGTGAAACTAGCGGGAGAGGTAACACCGGGGAGCTGTTTTTT.

The V gene is TRBV27, the J gene TRBJ2-7; perhaps TRBD2 as D (6 bases). The CDR3 is 15 amino acids. Trimming shortened V by 5 bases and J by 4 bases, and 18 bases separated the two germline ends. CDR1 and CDR2 from the germline V gene are MNHEY and SMNVEV (reference sequence). The CDR3 sequence: CASSPAGSGRYEQYF. The DNA of the CDR3 is TGTGCCAGCAGTCCGGCGGGTAGCGGCCGGTACGAGCAGTACTTC.

This chain uses TRBV28 with TRBJ2-1; the match to TRBD1 covers 9 bases. With V trimmed by 7 bases and J by 8 bases, 12 bases remained unmatched. Germline V CDR1 and CDR2: MDHEN, SYDVKM. The CDR3 is made up of 15 amino acids. The CDR3 DNA sequence: TGTGCCAGCACCATGGGACAGGGTCCGGGCGATGAGCAGTTCTTC. Translating it yields CASTMGQGPGDEQFF.